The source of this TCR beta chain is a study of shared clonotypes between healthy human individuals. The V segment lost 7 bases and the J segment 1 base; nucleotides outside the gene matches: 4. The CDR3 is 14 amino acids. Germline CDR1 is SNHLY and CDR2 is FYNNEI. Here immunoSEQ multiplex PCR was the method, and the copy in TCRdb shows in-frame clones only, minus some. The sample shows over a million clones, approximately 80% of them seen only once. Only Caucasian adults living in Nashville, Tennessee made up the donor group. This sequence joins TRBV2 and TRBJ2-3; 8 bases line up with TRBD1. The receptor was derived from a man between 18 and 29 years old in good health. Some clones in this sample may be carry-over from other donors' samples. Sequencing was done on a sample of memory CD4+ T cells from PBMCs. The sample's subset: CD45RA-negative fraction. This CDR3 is CASTEDRGTDTQYF. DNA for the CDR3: TGTGCCAGCACCGAGGACAGGGGCACAGATACGCAGTATTTT.